The sample holds many counts of the clone carrying this T cell receptor (beta chain). No antigen is known for it. Quantitative 5'-RACE with molecular barcodes generated TCR beta libraries. TCRdb re-called the 5' RACE reads with MiXCR, one entry per CDR3 protein. The table has 30,000 to 45,000 distinct CDR3 sequences, 2.5% to 3.5% seen once. The data were obtained in a study of CD8 T cells in ankylosing spondylitis. Broader study findings: Clones linked to the disease showed a CD8+ phenotype. They occurred at relatively low frequencies in peripheral blood. What seemed typical of ankylosing spondylitis blood was a TCR beta motif built from several highly homologous variants. Significantly higher representation of disease-linked clones was reported for matched ankylosing spondylitis synovial fluid.

The CDR3 consists of 18 residues. Germline CDR1 is SGDLS and CDR2 is YYNGEE. V lost 3 bases and J lost 0; bases outside the gene matches: 5. The sequence derives from a male donor with ankylosing spondylitis or in good health (not recorded which). Specimen: blood, either unsorted or a sorted T cell fraction (not recorded which). The genes are TRBV9 and TRBJ2-3; TRBD2 matches at 15 bases. The chain's CDR3 is CASSAGLAGGPSTDTQYF. The CDR3 bases are TGTGCCAGCAGCGCCGGACTAGCGGGGGGGCCTAGCACAGATACGCAGTATTTT.